This TCR beta chain was observed in a study of T and B cells in COVID-19 patients. Study-level background: Blood was sampled from COVID-19 patients who were either actively infected or recovered. Recovered patients mostly had mild to moderate COVID-19 managed as outpatients. Study-level points and caveats: In COVID-19 patients, T cell receptor beta variable and joining gene use was reportedly strongly skewed. Exclusive to the recovered cohort were roughly 2,000 TCR clusters, 30 to 40 of them with low generation probability.

This clonotype is medium-sized (0.01 to 0.1%) in the sample. Its specificity is unknown. Multiplex PCR with BIOMED2 TRB-A/B primer pools amplified TRB rearrangements. TCRdb ran MiXCR on the multiplex PCR reads and lists one entry per CDR3 protein. Found here are over 7,000 distinct CDR3 sequences, about 22% of them singletons; the top ten hold more than 3.5%. This CDR3 spans 15 amino acids. Germline assignment: CDR1 SQVTM and CDR2 ANQGSEA. The V and J ends lost 7 bases and 0 bases respectively, with 16 bases between them. From blood, roughly 220-550 ng of genomic DNA served as TRB template. This sequence joins TRBV29-1 and TRBJ1-3; D is ambiguous. The sequence came from a human donor who had recovered from COVID-19. The sample comprised blood. The CDR3 is CSAQLPKSSGNTIYF. The CDR3 DNA reads as TGCAGCGCCCAATTACCGAAGAGCTCTGGAAACACCATATATTTT.